Included here is one T cell receptor beta chain sequence, with context. The same CDR3 arises from other DNA sequences in this sample as well. Trimming removed 2 bases from V and 3 bases from J, with 8 bases in between. The germline gives CDR1 SGDLS, CDR2 YYNGEE. The CDR3 length is 13 residues. These data belong to a study of blood T cell repertoires in COVID-19. Study information: T cells, B-cell-depleted T cells, or PBMCs provided the cDNA or gDNA that served as material.

Living in about two dozen US areas, the participants were between roughly 18 and 95 years of age. Only in-frame clones appear in the TCRdb table, and some are missing; sequencing was by immunoSEQ multiplex PCR. The sample lists about 250,000 clones; 80% to 90% were seen once. The sample taken for sequencing was PBMCs or T cells enriched from blood (not recorded which). This receptor was obtained from a man aged 35 to 55 who had recovered from COVID-19. V and J are TRBV9 and TRBJ1-2; the D gene is possibly TRBD1 (6 bases). CDR3 protein: CASSVDSHYGYTF. The CDR3 coding sequence is TGTGCCAGCAGCGTGGACAGTCACTATGGCTACACCTTC.